Listed here are 5 T cell receptor beta chains from one sample, sequenced in a study of T cell responses to AZD1222 COVID-19 vaccine. Clones were read by immunoSEQ multiplex PCR, and TCRdb kept only the in-frame ones, dropping some. The sample has about 130,000 clones, 90% to 95% seen once. Material: peripheral blood, obtained on day 0 of AZD1222 vaccination. The receptor source for this set is an adult in good health.

The chain is built from TRBV28 and TRBJ1-3; D might be TRBD1 (6 bases). The V end lost 6 bases, the J end lost 1 base, and 10 bases lay between the germline ends. The CDR3 runs 14 residues. CDR1 is MDHEN and CDR2 is SYDVKM in the germline V gene. The CDR3 DNA is TGTGCCAGCAGATTAGGGGGATCTGGAAACACCATATATTTT. Protein: CASRLGGSGNTIYF.

The chain employs TRBV19 and TRBJ2-7, with 11 positions matching TRBD1. The CDR3 extends over 14 amino acids. V was clipped by 4 bases and J by 2 bases; unmatched bases: 1. The germline CDR1 and CDR2 sequences are LNHDA and SQIVND (reference sequence). This chain's CDR3 is CASSRDRGTYEQYF. The CDR3 DNA reads as TGTGCCAGTAGTAGGGACAGGGGGACCTACGAGCAGTACTTC.

The rearrangement links TRBV19 to TRBJ2-7; D remains unclear. V was pared by 6 bases and J by 0 bases, with 15 bases between. There are 15 residues in the CDR3. CDR1 is LNHDA, CDR2 SQIVND, per germline (reference sequence). CDR3 residues: CASRRRESNSYEQYF. Written as DNA, the CDR3 is TGTGCCAGTAGACGCCGCGAGTCGAACTCCTACGAGCAGTACTTC. The full variable domain, its missing parts supplied by reference TRBV19 and TRBJ2-7, is DGGITQSPKYLFRKEGQNVTLSCEQNLNHDAMYWYRQDPGQGLRLIYYSQIVNDFQKGDIAEGYSVSREKKESFPLTVTSAQKNPTAFYLCASRRRESNSYEQYFGPGTRLTVT.

This rearrangement joins TRBV6-2 or TRBV6-3 to TRBJ2-2; 7 nucleotides align to TRBD1. In germline, CDR1 is MNHEY, CDR2 SVGEGT. Trimming cost V 4 bases and J 9 bases; bases outside gene matches: 11. The CDR3 spans 15 residues. The CDR3 region is CASSSGTAIARELFF. CDR3 nucleotide sequence: TGTGCCAGCAGTTCCGGGACAGCGATAGCCAGGGAGCTGTTTTTT.

The chain joins TRBV5-8 to TRBJ2-2, with D perhaps TRBD1 (5 bases). The V gene lost 2 bases and the J gene lost 6 bases, with 11 bases spanning the gap. The germline gives CDR1 SGHTS, CDR2 YDEGEE. The CDR3 length is 14 residues. This CDR3 reads CASSLETVAGELFF. The CDR3 nucleotides are TGTGCCAGCAGCTTAGAGACAGTGGCCGGGGAGCTGTTTTTT.